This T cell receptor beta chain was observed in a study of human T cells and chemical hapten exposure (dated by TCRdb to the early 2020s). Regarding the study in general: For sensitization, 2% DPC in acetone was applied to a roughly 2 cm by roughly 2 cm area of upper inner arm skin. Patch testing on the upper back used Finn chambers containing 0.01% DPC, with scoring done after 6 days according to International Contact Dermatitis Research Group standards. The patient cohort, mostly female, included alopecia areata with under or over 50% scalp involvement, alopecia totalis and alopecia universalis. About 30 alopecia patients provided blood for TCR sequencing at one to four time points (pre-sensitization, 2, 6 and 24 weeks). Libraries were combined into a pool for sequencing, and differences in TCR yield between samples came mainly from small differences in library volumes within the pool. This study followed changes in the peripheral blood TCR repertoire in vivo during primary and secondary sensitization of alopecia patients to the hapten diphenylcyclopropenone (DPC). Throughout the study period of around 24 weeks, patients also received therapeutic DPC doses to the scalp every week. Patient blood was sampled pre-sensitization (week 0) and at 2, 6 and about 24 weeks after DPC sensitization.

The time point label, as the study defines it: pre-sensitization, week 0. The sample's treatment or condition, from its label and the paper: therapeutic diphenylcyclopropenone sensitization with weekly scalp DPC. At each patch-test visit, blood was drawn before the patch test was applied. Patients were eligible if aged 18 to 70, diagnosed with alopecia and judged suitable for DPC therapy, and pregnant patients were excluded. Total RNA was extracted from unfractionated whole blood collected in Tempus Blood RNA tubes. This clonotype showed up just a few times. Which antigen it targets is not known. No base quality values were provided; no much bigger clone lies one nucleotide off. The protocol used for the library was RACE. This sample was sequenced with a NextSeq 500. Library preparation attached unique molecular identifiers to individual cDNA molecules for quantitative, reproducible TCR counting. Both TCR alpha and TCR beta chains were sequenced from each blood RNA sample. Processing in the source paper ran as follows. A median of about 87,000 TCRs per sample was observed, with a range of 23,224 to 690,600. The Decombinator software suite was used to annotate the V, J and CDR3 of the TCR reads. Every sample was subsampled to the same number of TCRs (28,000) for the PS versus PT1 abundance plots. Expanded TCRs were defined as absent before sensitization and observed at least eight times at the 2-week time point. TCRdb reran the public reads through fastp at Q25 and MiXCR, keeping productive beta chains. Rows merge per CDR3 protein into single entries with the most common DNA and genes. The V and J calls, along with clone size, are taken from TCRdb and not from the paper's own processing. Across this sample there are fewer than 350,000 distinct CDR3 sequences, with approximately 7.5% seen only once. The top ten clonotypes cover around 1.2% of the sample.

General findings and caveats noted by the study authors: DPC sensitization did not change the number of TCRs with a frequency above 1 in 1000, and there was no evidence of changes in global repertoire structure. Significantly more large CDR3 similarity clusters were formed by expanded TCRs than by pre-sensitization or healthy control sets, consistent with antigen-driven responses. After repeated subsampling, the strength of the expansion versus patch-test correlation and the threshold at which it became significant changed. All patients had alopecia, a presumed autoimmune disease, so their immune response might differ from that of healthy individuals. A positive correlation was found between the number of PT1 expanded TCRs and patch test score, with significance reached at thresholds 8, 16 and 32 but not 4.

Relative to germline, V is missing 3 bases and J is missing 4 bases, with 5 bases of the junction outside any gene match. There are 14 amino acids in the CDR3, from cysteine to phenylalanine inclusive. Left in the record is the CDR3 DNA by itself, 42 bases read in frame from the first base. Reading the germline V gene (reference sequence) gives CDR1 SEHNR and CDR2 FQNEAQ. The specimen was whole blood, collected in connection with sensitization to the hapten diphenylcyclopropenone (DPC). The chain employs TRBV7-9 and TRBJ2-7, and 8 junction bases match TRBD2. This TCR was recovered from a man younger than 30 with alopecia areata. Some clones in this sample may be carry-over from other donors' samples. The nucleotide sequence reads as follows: TGTGCCAGCAGCTTCAGCGGGGGCGGGTACGAGCAGTACTTC. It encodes CASSFSGGGYEQYF.